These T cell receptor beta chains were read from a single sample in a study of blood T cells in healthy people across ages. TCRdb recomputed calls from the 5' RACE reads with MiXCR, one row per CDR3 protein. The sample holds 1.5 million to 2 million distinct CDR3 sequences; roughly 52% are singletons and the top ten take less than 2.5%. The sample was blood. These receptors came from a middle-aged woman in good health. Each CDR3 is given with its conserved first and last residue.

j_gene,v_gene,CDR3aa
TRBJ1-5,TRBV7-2,CASSLGPEYSNQPQHF
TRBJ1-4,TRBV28,CASSNQVFYEKLFF
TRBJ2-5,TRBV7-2,CACNSYSQETQYF
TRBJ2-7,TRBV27,CASSGTWGNEQYF
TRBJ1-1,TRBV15,CATSIARLSNTEAFF
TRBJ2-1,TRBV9,CASSARLAGGGNERFF
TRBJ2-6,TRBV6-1,CACSGSEPGANVLTF
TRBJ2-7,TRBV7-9,CASRGWGTYEQYF
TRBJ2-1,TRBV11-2,CASSFGISGAPHNEQFF
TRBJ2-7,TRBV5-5,CASSPSWGGYEQYF
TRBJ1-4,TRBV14,CASRTENEKLFF
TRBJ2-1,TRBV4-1,CASSQGAGENEQFF
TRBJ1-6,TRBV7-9,CASSPPGQGIYNSPLHF
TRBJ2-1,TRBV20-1,CSAITAGGVFYNEQFF
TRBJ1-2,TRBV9,CASSDLQGARGYTF
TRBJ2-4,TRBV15,CATSHGDEQYF
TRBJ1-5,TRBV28,CASSPLRDNQPQHF